Following are 8 T cell receptor beta chains from one sample sequenced in a study of glioma-infiltrating T cells. TCR alpha and beta CDR3 regions were amplified from RNA using iRepertoire nested multiplex PCR. One entry per CDR3 protein, called by TCRdb with MiXCR from the multiplex PCR reads. The table shows some 120,000 distinct CDR3 sequences, with 20% to 25% occurring only once. Sequences were obtained from glioma tissue, nonneoplastic brain tissue, or PBMCs (not recorded which). These receptors were collected from a human donor with low-grade glioma or glioblastoma, undergoing nonglioma brain surgery, or in good health (not recorded which).

The rearrangement links TRBV27 to TRBJ2-7; 10 bases are a match to TRBD1. Losses at the gene ends were 5 bases for V and 7 bases for J; bases not matched to a gene: 8. The germline V gene encodes CDR1 MNHEY and CDR2 SMNVEV (reference sequence). CDR3 length: 14 amino acids. CDR3 sequence reads: CASSLRQGAGEQYF. CDR3 sequence (DNA): TGTGCCAGCAGTCTCCGACAGGGGGCAGGAGAGCAGTACTTC.

This clonotype was seen ten or more times. The chain couples TRBV20-1 to TRBJ2-3; 13 nucleotides align to TRBD2. The CDR3 contains 15 residues. CDR1 DFQATT and CDR2 SNEGSKA come from the germline V gene (reference sequence). V shed 6 bases, J shed 0 bases, and the junction held 3 bases outside the gene matches. CDR3 bases: TGCAGTGCGCGGACTAGCGGGGGTAGCACAGATACGCAGTATTTT. This codes for CSARTSGGSTDTQYF.

This clonotype was seen a handful of times. V and J are TRBV7-3 and TRBJ2-1; the D call may be TRBD1 or TRBD2 (6 bases each). V was cut by 0 bases and J by 4 bases, with 19 bases left in between. Germline V CDR1 and CDR2: SGHTA, FQGTGA. The CDR3 has 18 amino acids. CDR3 sequence reads: CASSLTLGGLGIYNEQFF. The CDR3 coding sequence is TGTGCCAGCAGCTTAACTCTAGGGGGGTTGGGGATTTACAATGAGCAGTTCTTC.

This CDR3 reads CSVWALGNTEAFF. The CDR3 DNA reads TGCAGCGTCTGGGCCTTGGGGAACACTGAAGCTTTCTTT. The chain joins TRBV29-1 to TRBJ1-1; no definite D call. The CDR3 contains 13 residues. Trimming removed 6 bases at V and 1 base at J, with 12 bases between. CDR1 and CDR2 (germline): SQVTM, ANQGSEA.

In regard to this clonotype: The germline gene is not matched at one end of the junction; a read error may be the cause. The chain employs TRBV7-6 and TRBJ2-2; TRBD2 matches at 8 bases. The CDR3 covers 16 residues. Germline V lookup: CDR1 SGHVS, CDR2 FNYEAQ. The CDR3: CAGSPLRLAGTGELFF. The CDR3 region has the DNA TGTGCCGGCAGCCCCCTGCGGCTAGCGGGTACCGGGGAGCTGTTTTTT.

Concerning this clonotype itself: This may be a read error, as it is one base from a much larger clone. This CDR3 is missing its conserved last phenylalanine or tryptophan, likely due to a read error. The rearrangement joins TRBV24-1 to TRBJ2-5; D is uncertain. The CDR3 sequence is 14 residues long. V was shortened by 4 bases and J by 3 bases, with 11 bases between the two germline ends. The germline gives CDR1 KGHDR, CDR2 SFDVKD. The CDR3 DNA reads TGTGCCACCAGTGAACCTACAGCGAAAGAGACCCAGTACCTC. It translates to CATSEPTAKETQYL.

This chain joins TRBV7-9 and TRBJ2-7, with D maybe TRBD1 (5 bases). The CDR3 has 13 residues. V lost 10 bases, J lost 3 bases, and 16 bases lay in between. CDR1 is SEHNR and CDR2 is FQNEAQ in the germline V gene (reference sequence). CDR3 in DNA: TGTGCCAACCGCTTAGCCAGGGACTACGAGCAGTACTTC. Its translation is CANRLARDYEQYF.

In the case of this clonotype: This clone may be a read error of a much larger clone one base away. The chain carries TRBV5-1 and TRBJ1-1; possibly TRBD1 for D (5 bases). This CDR3 contains 14 residues. Deletions cut 0 bases from V and 7 bases from J, with 13 bases between. The germline V gene has CDR1 SGHRS and CDR2 YFSETQ. CDR3 sequence (DNA): TGCGCCAGCAGCTTGGATATTTCGGACATTGAAGCTTTCTTT. It encodes CASSLDISDIEAFF.